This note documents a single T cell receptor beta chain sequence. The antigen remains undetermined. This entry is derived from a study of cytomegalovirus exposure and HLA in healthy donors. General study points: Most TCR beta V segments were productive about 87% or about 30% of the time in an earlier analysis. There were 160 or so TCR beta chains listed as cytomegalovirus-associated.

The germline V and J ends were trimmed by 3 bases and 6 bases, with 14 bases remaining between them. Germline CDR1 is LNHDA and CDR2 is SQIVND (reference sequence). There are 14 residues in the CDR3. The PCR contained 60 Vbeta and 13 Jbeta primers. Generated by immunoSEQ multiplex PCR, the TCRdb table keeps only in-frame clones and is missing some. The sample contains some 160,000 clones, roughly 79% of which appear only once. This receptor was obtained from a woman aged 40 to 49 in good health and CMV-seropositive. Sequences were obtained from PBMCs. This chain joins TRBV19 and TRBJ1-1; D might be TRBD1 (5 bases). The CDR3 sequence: CASSIWGRASEAFF. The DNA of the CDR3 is TGTGCCAGTAGTATCTGGGGCAGGGCCTCTGAAGCTTTCTTT.